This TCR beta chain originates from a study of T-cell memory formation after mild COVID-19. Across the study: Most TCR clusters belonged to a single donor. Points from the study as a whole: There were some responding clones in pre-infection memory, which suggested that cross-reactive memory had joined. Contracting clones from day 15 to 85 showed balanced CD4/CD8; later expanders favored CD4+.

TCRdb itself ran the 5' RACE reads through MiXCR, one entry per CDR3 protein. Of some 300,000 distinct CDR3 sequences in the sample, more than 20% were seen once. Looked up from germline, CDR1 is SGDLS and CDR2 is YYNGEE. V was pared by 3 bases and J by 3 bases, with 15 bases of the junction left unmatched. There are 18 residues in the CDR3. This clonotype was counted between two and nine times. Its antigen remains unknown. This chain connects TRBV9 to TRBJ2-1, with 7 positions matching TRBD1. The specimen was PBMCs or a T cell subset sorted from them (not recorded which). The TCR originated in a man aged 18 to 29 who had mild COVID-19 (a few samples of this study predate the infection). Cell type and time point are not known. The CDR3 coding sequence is TGTGCCAGCAGCGGGACCGACAGGGCCTACTACTACTACAATGAGCAGTTCTTC. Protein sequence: CASSGTDRAYYYYNEQFF.